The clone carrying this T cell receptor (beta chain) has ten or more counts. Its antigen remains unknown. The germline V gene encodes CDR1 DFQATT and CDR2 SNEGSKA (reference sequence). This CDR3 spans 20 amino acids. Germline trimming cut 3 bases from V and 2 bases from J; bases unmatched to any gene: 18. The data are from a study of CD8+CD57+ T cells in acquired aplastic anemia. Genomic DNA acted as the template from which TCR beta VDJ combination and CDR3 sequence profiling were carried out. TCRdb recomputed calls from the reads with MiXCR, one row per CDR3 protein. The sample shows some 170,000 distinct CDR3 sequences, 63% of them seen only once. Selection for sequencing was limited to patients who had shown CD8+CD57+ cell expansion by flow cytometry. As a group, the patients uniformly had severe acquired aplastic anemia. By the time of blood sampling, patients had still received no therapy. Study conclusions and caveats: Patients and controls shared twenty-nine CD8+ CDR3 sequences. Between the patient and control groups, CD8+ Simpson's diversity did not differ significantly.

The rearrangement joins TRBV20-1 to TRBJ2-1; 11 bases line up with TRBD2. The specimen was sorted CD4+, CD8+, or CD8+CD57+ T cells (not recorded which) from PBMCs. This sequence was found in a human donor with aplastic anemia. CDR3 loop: CSARSQNLAGGYGTYNEQFF. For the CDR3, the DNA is TGCAGTGCTAGGTCCCAAAATCTAGCGGGGGGCTACGGGACCTACAATGAGCAGTTCTTC.